The rows below give T cell receptor beta chains drawn from one sample of a study of blood T cell repertoires in COVID-19. Here immunoSEQ multiplex PCR was the method, and the copy in TCRdb shows in-frame clones only, minus some. The sample consists of 160,000 or so clones, 88% of them appearing once. The specimen was peripheral blood. The source of these receptors is a woman in her 70s with acute or convalescent COVID-19. The CDR3 runs from the conserved cysteine through the conserved F or W. Where a row states a size, it is once, few, many or the class of an expanded clone; other rows omit it.

J gene,clone size,V gene,CDR3 protein
TRBJ2-1,NA,TRBV4-1,CASSQDSSGGSYNEQFF
TRBJ1-3,NA,TRBV19,CASTRVADSGNTIYF
TRBJ1-1,NA,TRBV7-9,CASSLGTGGKSAEAFF
TRBJ2-2,NA,TRBV27,CASSPDRGNTGELFF
TRBJ2-3,NA,TRBV5-1,CASSLNGDTQYF
TRBJ1-6,few,TRBV27,CASRPPGTAYNSPLHF
TRBJ1-4,NA,TRBV20-1,CSASSWGGEKLFF
TRBJ1-5,NA,TRBV5-1,CASSFPGQGKESGNQPQHF
TRBJ1-1,NA,TRBV7-9,CASSSPTWRANTEAFF
TRBJ2-3,NA,TRBV4-2,CASSQDQGAADTQYF
TRBJ1-2,NA,TRBV15,CATSRDPGQGSIYTF
TRBJ1-5,NA,TRBV6-5,CASMPGQSNQPQHF
TRBJ1-1,NA,TRBV19,CASSIDQKYTEAFF
TRBJ1-2,NA,TRBV28,CASSLPNPGQGNGYTF
TRBJ2-4,NA,TRBV6-6,CASSYRETNIQYF
TRBJ2-5,few,TRBV2,CASSEDYKETQYF
TRBJ2-5,NA,TRBV6-2/TRBV6-3,CASSYSRDREQETQYF